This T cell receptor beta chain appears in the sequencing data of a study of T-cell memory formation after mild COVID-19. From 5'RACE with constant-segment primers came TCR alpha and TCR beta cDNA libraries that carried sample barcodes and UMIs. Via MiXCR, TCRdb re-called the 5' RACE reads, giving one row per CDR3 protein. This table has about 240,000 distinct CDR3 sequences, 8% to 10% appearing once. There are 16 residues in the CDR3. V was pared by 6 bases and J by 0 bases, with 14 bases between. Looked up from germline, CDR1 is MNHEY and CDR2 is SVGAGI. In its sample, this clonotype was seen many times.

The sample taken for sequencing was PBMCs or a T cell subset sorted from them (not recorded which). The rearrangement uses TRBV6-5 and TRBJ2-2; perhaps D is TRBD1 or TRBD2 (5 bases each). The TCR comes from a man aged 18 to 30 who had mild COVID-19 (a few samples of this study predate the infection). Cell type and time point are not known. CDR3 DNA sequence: TGTGCCAGCAGCCCCGCGAGGGGCGCGAACACCGGGGAGCTGTTTTTT. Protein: CASSPARGANTGELFF.